The present T cell receptor (beta chain) was sequenced within a study of vaccination and CD4 T cells after COVID-19 (dated by TCRdb to between 2021 and 2024). For the study in its entirety: Convalescent patients had a positive SARS-CoV-2 result on nasal swab PCR, and of these patients, several had mild disease and one had severe disease. In the convalescent cohort there were six males and four females, among whom were two Hispanic individuals, seven Caucasians, two Asians and one multiracial person. Two doses of either the Pfizer-BioNTech BNT162b2 vaccine (n=8) or the Moderna mRNA-1273 vaccine (n=2) were administered to participants. Post-COVID blood samples from convalescent patients were collected a median of roughly 100 days after diagnosis, with a range of roughly 30 to 170 days. Post-vaccine blood samples were collected a median of about 66 days after the second vaccine dose, ranging from roughly 13 to 241 days. Overlapping spike peptide pools from SARS-CoV-2 and from the common cold coronaviruses HCoV-NL63, HCoV-OC43 and HCoV-229E were used as culture stimuli. Control cultures received a CEFX viral epitope pool as the positive control, an HIV-1 Nef peptide pool as the negative control, or no peptide. In around nine COVID-19 convalescent patients and a few infection-naive healthy vaccine recipients, the spike-specific CD4+ TCR repertoire before mRNA vaccination was compared with the repertoire after mRNA vaccination.

The germline V gene sets CDR1 to MDHEN and CDR2 to SYDVKM. V is pruned by 2 bases and J by 2 bases, leaving 5 bases of the junction without a gene match. Measured from the cysteine to the phenylalanine, the CDR3 is 16 residues long. Just CDR3 DNA is preserved here, 48 bases in frame from base 1. The method behind the library was PCR. TCR sequencing of DNA from cultured CD4+ T cells used the Oncomine TCR Beta short-read assay at the Johns Hopkins FTIC core. The QIAamp micro DNA kit was used to extract genomic DNA from the cultured CD4+ T cells. Oncomine TCR Beta libraries from cultured CD4+ T cells were pooled using unique dual indexes and sequenced on an Illumina iSeq 100. As for the authors' bioinformatics: Non-productive sequences were filtered out, and CDR3s that did not start with C, did not end with F or W, or were shorter than 7 amino acids were discarded. The MANAFEST web application identified antigen-specific clonotypes by comparing peptide-stimulated wells against reference wells and other culture wells. For a clone to be called positive, the clone needed an FDR below 0.05, an odds ratio above 5, and a productive frequency above 0.1% in at least two of three replicate wells. A clonotype was classed as cross-reactive if the clonotype showed significant expansion both in SARS-CoV-2 spike wells and in at least one common cold coronavirus spike condition. CDR3 homology was assessed with Levenshtein distances (stringdist) and unrooted phylogenetic trees (ape) in R version 3.6.1. TCRdb reprocessing: public reads trimmed at Q25 with fastp, clones called with MiXCR, in-frame beta chains kept. All rows with the same CDR3 protein become a single entry with the most common DNA and genes. V and J calls and clone size were set by TCRdb, not the authors. This sample holds approximately 14,000 distinct CDR3 sequences; around 70% were observed only once. The ten largest clones add up to 15% to 20% of the sample.

General study outcomes and caveats: The number of convalescent patients in the study was relatively small, and the study did not examine early timepoints following natural infection. Of the vaccine-specific clones in convalescent patients, 304 of 307, or nearly all, reacted only to SARS-CoV-2 spike and did not cross-react with common cold coronaviruses. In convalescent patients, a median about 86% of post-vaccine SARS-CoV-2-reactive clones were detected only after vaccination, suggesting vaccine-specific priming. Although the median number of SARS-CoV-2-reactive clonotypes went up from fewer than 25 after infection to 35 to 40 after vaccination, the increase was not significant.

Worth noting for this clonotype: Its binding antigen is unknown. Per-base qualities were not stored, and no clone one base away is much larger.

Sample treatment or condition, as interpreted from the label and publication: roughly 11-day PBMC culture with coronavirus spike peptide pools or control peptides (ViraFEST assay). The ViraFEST assay, used in the study, expanded antigen-specific T cells with peptide pools and then identified the expanded clonotypes through TCR sequencing. The convalescent patients' positive SARS-CoV-2 PCR tests fell between March and December 2020, which was before the Alpha, Beta and Delta variants emerged in the United States. PBMCs were cultured at approximately 2 million per well in IMDM supplemented with 5% human AB serum and 8.5 to 10 IU/ml IL-2, with 9.5 to 10 ug/ml peptide pools added. On days 3 and 7, half of the culture medium was replaced with fresh IL-2-containing medium. After more than 8 days of culture, CD4+ T cells were isolated by negative selection using the EasySep CD4+ T cell isolation kit. Ficoll-Paque Plus gradient centrifugation was used to isolate PBMCs from whole blood, and the isolated PBMCs were then either used fresh or cryopreserved at -140C. In general, triplicate wells were set up for every culture condition.

The chain couples TRBV28 to TRBJ1-2; 10 junctional bases match TRBD1. Source material: CD4+ T cells from blood, cultured in vitro. The origin of this receptor is a human donor who had recovered from COVID-19. The encoded CDR3 is CASSLPGQGRNYGYTF. The sequenced DNA is TGTGCCAGCAGTTTACCGGGACAGGGGAGGAACTATGGCTACACCTTC.